The text below deals with one T cell receptor beta chain. V dropped 6 bases and J dropped 2 bases, with 7 bases sitting between them. The CDR3 has 12 amino acids. CDR1 and CDR2 from the germline V gene are SNHLY and FYNNEI. This record comes from a study of shared clonotypes between healthy human individuals. Assay used: immunoSEQ multiplex PCR; TCRdb lists only in-frame clones, some missing. Counted here are fewer than 1.6 million clones, around 98.5% occurring once; the ten biggest clones make up about 0.35%. Sequenced input: naive CD4+ T cells sorted from blood. Described subset: CD45RA+ positively selected. The TCR originated in a man aged 30 to 45 in good health. This rearrangement joins TRBV2 to TRBJ2-5; D uncertain. CDR3 protein: CASSRLQETQYF. The CDR3 DNA is TGTGCCAGCAGCAGGTTACAAGAGACCCAGTACTTC. Together with reference TRBV2 and TRBJ2-5, the CDR3 gives the full variable domain: EPEVTQTPSHQVTQMGQEVILRCVPISNHLYFYWYRQILGQKVEFLVSFYNNEISEKSEIFDDQFSVERPDGSNFTLKIRSTKLEDSAMYFCASSRLQETQYFGPGTRLLVL.